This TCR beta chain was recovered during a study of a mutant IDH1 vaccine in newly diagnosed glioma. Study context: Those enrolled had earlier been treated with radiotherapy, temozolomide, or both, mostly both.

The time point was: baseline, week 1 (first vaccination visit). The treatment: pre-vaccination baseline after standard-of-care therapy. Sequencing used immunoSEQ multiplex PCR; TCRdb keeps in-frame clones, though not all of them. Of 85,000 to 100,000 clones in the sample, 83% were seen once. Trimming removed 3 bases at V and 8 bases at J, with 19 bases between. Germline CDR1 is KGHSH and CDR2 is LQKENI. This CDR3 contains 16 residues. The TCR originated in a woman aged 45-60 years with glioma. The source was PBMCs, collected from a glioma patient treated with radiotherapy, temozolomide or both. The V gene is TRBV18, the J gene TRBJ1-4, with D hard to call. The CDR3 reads CASSPARTLSREKLFF. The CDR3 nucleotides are TGTGCCAGCTCACCGGCCCGGACCCTCTCGAGGGAAAAACTGTTTTTT.